Described below is a single T cell receptor beta chain sequence and its context. Its antigen is unidentified. The sample is drawn from a study of cytomegalovirus exposure and HLA in healthy donors. Study-level information: Most donors, 81% of some 400 genotyped, fell in the Caucasian-associated ancestry cluster. Study-wide points: In a later analysis, most CMV-associated TCR beta chains appeared HLA-restricted. Some TCR beta chains (about 170 of them) were listed as cytomegalovirus-associated.

In germline, CDR1 is MNHNS, CDR2 SASEGT. This CDR3 has 13 amino acids. Trimming left V 5 bases short and J 3 bases short, with 10 bases between. PCR used 60 Vbeta primers and 13 Jbeta primers. Original analysis: Later, an analysis found approximately 80 million unique TCR beta chains, and 8.5 million to 12 million of these were shared. Clones were read by immunoSEQ multiplex PCR, and TCRdb kept only the in-frame ones, dropping some. For V, J and clone size, that table is used; D and trimming come from the DNA. The profile shows under 150,000 clones, around 79% of them singletons. The receptor was isolated from a woman between 40 and 55 years old in good health and CMV-seropositive. The chain employs TRBV6-1 and TRBJ1-2; D is possibly TRBD1 (5 bases). The specimen was PBMCs. The CDR3 sequence: CASSHDRYYGYTF. CDR3 nucleotides: TGTGCCAGCAGTCATGACAGATACTATGGCTACACCTTC.